This TCR beta chain comes out of a study of neoadjuvant nivolumab and ipilimumab in lung cancer. The study's findings and limits: Only two of four nivolumab-treated tumors gained richness and clonality by surgery.

Concerning this clone: Antigen: not known.

The CDR3 is 13 amino acids. Trimming removed 4 bases from V and 8 bases from J, with 12 bases in between. The germline V gene has CDR1 LGHNA and CDR2 YSLEER. This table comes from immunoSEQ multiplex PCR, and its TCRdb copy is limited to in-frame clones, with some not included. This table holds more than 1,500 clones, around 83% found once. The clonotype comes from an adult with non-small cell lung cancer. This chain connects TRBV4-3 to TRBJ1-3, with D uncertain. The material was adjacent normal lung tissue, obtained after neoadjuvant nivolumab, alone or with ipilimumab, at or shortly before surgery. Written as DNA, the CDR3 is TGCGCCAGCAGCCCTAACTTCGGGGACACCATATATTTT. Its translation: CASSPNFGDTIYF.